These 16 T cell receptor beta chains originate from one sample sequenced in a study of spatial heterogeneity in lung cancer. Antigens of these TCRs are unknown. TCRdb re-derived calls from the 5' RACE reads in MiXCR, one entry per CDR3 protein. The repertoire holds approximately 2,700 distinct CDR3 sequences, roughly 12% seen once, with approximately 8.1% in the top ten. Study conclusions and caveats: Tumoral mutation counts were tracked by counts of expanded intratumoral alpha and beta TCRs.

Time point given: sample taken at primary tumor resection. Sequences were derived from lung tumor tissue, sampled at surgery. The receptors were gathered from a female donor with early-stage non-small cell lung cancer.

This clonotype rates as medium-sized. The chain recombines TRBV9 with TRBJ1-2, with D uncertain. Per the germline V gene, CDR1 is SGDLS and CDR2 is YYNGEE. This CDR3 comprises 13 residues. The V and J ends lost 0 bases and 4 bases respectively, with 7 bases between them. Written as DNA, the CDR3 is TGTGCCAGCAGCGTAGACGGTACCTATGGCTACACCTTC. This codes for CASSVDGTYGYTF.

V is TRBV7-3 and J is TRBJ2-5, with a tentative D call TRBD2 (5 bases). The V end was cut by 0 bases, the J end by 0 bases, with 11 bases between. The germline CDR1 and CDR2 sequences are SGHTA and FQGTGA. The CDR3 covers 16 residues. The CDR3, as DNA: TGTGCCAGCAGCTTAACCCCCGGACTGAACCAAGAGACCCAGTACTTC. The encoded protein is CASSLTPGLNQETQYF.

The chain combines TRBV5-5 with TRBJ2-7, with 8 nucleotides matching TRBD1. Per the germline V gene, CDR1 is SGHKS and CDR2 is YYEKEE (reference sequence). After removal of 4 bases from V and 0 bases from J, the junction contained 6 bases not matched to a gene. This CDR3 comprises 15 residues. The CDR3 sequence is CASSRSTGDSYEQYF. The CDR3 coding sequence is TGTGCCAGCAGCCGATCGACAGGGGACTCCTACGAGCAGTACTTC.

By sample share, this clonotype is medium-sized. The genes are TRBV4-2 and TRBJ2-3; 7 positions match TRBD2. The germline CDR1 and CDR2 sequences are LGHNA and YNFKEQ. The CDR3 sequence is 16 residues long. The V and J ends lost 2 bases and 5 bases, in that order; junction bases with no gene match: 10. The CDR3 bases are TGTGCCAGCAGCCAACAGATAGGCGGGGGTGGAGATACGCAGTATTTT. It yields the protein CASSQQIGGGGDTQYF.

By sample fraction, this clonotype is medium-sized. The V call is TRBV7-9, the J call TRBJ1-2; D is uncertain. This CDR3 has 15 amino acids. V was trimmed by 4 bases and J by 8 bases, leaving 20 bases between them. Germline CDR1 and CDR2: SEHNR and FQNEAQ (reference sequence). The DNA of the CDR3 is TGTGCCAGCAGCTCAGACCGGGTCGTCACACAGGGCTACACCTTC. Protein product: CASSSDRVVTQGYTF.

The J gene is TRBJ1-1, the V gene TRBV6-2 or TRBV6-3, with 8 bases identical to TRBD1. J lost 5 bases, V lost 5 bases, and 10 bases had no gene match. The CDR3 length is 15 residues. Germline assignment: CDR1 MNHEY and CDR2 SVGEGT. The CDR3: CASSRPGTGDTEAFF. The CDR3 nucleotides are TGTGCCAGCAGTCGCCCCGGGACAGGCGATACTGAAGCTTTCTTT.

This clonotype is judged medium-sized. The rearrangement links TRBV4-3 to TRBJ2-1; either TRBD1 or TRBD2 may supply D (5 bases each). Trimming stripped 5 bases from V and 9 bases from J, with 23 bases between. The CDR3 has 16 residues. Germline CDR1 and CDR2: LGHNA and YSLEER. CDR3 loop: CASSLRPGPQRGEQFF. CDR3 nucleotides: TGCGCCAGCAGCTTGCGACCGGGGCCCCAAAGGGGTGAGCAGTTCTTC.

This clonotype has just a few counts. The chain is built from TRBV11-2 and TRBJ1-4, with a tentative D call TRBD1 (6 bases). V dropped 11 bases and J dropped 5 bases, with 21 bases sitting between them. The germline V gene encodes CDR1 SGHAT and CDR2 FQNNGV. This CDR3 is built from 15 residues. CDR3 amino acids: CAPGRIHQGNEKLFF. The CDR3 DNA sequence: TGTGCCCCGGGACGGATCCATCAGGGGAATGAAAAACTGTTTTTT.

This clonotype rates as medium-sized. This sequence joins TRBV6-5 and TRBJ2-2; D not resolved. Trimming stripped 5 bases from V and 2 bases from J, with 0 bases between. The germline gives CDR1 MNHEY, CDR2 SVGAGI. This CDR3 region has 11 residues. This chain's CDR3 is CASSNTGELFF. CDR3 nucleotide sequence: TGTGCCAGCAGTAACACCGGGGAGCTGTTTTTT.

The sample holds a few counts of this clonotype. The junction shows a germline mismatch at one end, possibly a read error. The V gene is TRBV11-2, the J gene TRBJ2-1; D call uncertain. The CDR3 extends over 13 amino acids. Germline V gene data show CDR1 as SGHAT and CDR2 as FQNNGV. In DNA, the CDR3 is TGTGCCAGCAGCTTAGTATCCTTCAATGAGCAGTTCTTC. Translating gives CASSLVSFNEQFF.

Judged by abundance, this clonotype is medium-sized. The chain couples TRBV11-2 to TRBJ2-3, with a weak D call TRBD1 (5 bases). Per the germline V gene, CDR1 is SGHAT and CDR2 is FQNNGV. The V and J ends lost 0 bases and 4 bases respectively, with 8 bases between them. This CDR3 contains 14 residues. The CDR3 coding sequence is TGTGCCAGCAGCTTAGATGGGGCACCAGATACGCAGTATTTT. It is translated as CASSLDGAPDTQYF.

This clonotype is medium-sized. The gene calls are TRBV29-1 and TRBJ2-2; no definite D call. V gave up 6 bases and J gave up 0 bases, with 11 bases separating them. In germline, CDR1 is SQVTM, CDR2 ANQGSEA. This CDR3 is 14 amino acids long. The chain's CDR3 is CSVPVSTNTGELFF. In nucleotides, the CDR3 is TGCAGCGTCCCCGTTAGCACGAACACCGGGGAGCTGTTTTTT.

This clonotype is labeled as medium-sized (0.01 to 0.1%). This chain connects TRBV11-1 to TRBJ2-7; D perhaps matches TRBD1 (6 bases). The CDR3 spans 14 residues. V lost 5 bases, J lost 0 bases, and 11 bases lay in between. Germline loops: CDR1 SGHAT, CDR2 FQDESV (reference sequence). In DNA form, the CDR3 reads TGTGCCAGCAGCCCAGAACAGGGCTCCTACGAGCAGTACTTC. Protein sequence: CASSPEQGSYEQYF.

This sequence joins TRBV5-1 and TRBJ2-7, with 8 bases fitting TRBD1. This CDR3 contains 14 residues. Germline V gene sequence: CDR1 SGHRS, CDR2 YFSETQ. Trimming removed 4 bases from V and 0 bases from J; junction bases left unmatched: 3. DNA for the CDR3: TGCGCCAGCAGCGCACAGGGGGGCTCCTACGAGCAGTACTTC. The encoded protein is CASSAQGGSYEQYF.

The sample holds many counts of this clonotype. This rearrangement joins TRBV27 to TRBJ1-2, with D perhaps TRBD1 (5 bases). Looked up from germline, CDR1 is MNHEY and CDR2 is SMNVEV (reference sequence). Trimming stripped 5 bases from V and 7 bases from J, with 14 bases between. The CDR3 has 13 amino acids. Here the CDR3 reads CASSQTDESGYTF. As DNA, the CDR3 is TGTGCCAGCAGTCAGACAGATGAGAGTGGCTACACCTTC.

V usage is TRBV20-1 and J usage is TRBJ2-5, with TRBD2 matching 11 bases. Looked up from germline, CDR1 is DFQATT and CDR2 is SNEGSKA (reference sequence). Trimming took 4 bases from V and 4 from J; bases not matched to a gene: 5. This CDR3 has 14 amino acids. In DNA form, the CDR3 reads TGCAGTGCTACAGATAGCGGGGGGGCAGAGACCCAGTACTTC. It translates to CSATDSGGAETQYF.